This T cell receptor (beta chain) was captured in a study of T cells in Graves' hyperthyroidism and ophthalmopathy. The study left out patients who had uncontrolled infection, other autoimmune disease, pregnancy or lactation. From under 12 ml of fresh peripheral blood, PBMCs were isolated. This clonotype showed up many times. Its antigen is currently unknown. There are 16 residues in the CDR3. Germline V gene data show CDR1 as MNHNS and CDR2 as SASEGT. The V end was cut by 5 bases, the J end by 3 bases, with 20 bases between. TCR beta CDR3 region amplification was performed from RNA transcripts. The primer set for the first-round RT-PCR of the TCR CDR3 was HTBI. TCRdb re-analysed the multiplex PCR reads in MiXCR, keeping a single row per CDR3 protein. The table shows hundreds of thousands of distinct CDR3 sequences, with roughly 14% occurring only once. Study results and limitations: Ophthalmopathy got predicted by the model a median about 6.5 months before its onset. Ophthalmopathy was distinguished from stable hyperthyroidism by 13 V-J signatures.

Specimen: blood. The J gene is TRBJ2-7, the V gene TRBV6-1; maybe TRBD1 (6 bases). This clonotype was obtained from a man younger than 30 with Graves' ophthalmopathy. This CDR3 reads CASSLVGAASYYEQYF. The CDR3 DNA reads TGTGCCAGCAGTTTGGTGGGGGCGGCTTCCTACTACGAGCAGTACTTC.